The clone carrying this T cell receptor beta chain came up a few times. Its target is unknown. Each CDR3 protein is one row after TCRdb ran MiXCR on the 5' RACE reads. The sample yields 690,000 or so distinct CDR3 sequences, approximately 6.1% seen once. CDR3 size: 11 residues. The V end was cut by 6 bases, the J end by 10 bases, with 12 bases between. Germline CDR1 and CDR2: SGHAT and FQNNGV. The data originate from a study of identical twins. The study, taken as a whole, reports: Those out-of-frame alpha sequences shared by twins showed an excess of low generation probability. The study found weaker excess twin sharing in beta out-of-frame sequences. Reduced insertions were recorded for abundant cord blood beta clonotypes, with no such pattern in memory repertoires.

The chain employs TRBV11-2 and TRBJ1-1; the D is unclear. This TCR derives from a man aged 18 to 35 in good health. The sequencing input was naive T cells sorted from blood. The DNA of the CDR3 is TGTGCCAGCAGTGAGGGCCTTGGAGCTTTCTTT. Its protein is CASSEGLGAFF.